This T cell receptor (beta chain) was obtained from a study of blood T cell repertoires in COVID-19. Study summary: Samples representing acute and convalescent COVID-19 were sourced from the United States, Italy and Spain.

Sequencing used immunoSEQ multiplex PCR; TCRdb keeps in-frame clones, though not all of them. The table shows some 5,600 clones, with about 88% occurring only once. After removal of 6 bases from V and 2 bases from J, the junction contained 5 bases not matched to a gene. This CDR3 spans 14 amino acids. In germline, CDR1 is MNHEY, CDR2 SMNVEV (reference sequence). This sequence joins TRBV27 and TRBJ2-7; TRBD2 aligns across 9 bases. The receptor was isolated from a human donor in a cohort sampled during active COVID-19. Sequences were obtained from peripheral blood. The CDR3 spells CASRGSGRTYEQYF. The CDR3, as DNA: TGTGCCAGCAGGGGTAGCGGGAGAACCTACGAGCAGTACTTC.